One sample yielded the 12 T cell receptor beta chains listed below, sequenced in a study of cytomegalovirus exposure and HLA in healthy donors. The primer mix had 60 Vbeta and 13 Jbeta primers. Generated by immunoSEQ multiplex PCR, the TCRdb table keeps only in-frame clones and is missing some. The sample lists about 180,000 clones, around 82% occurring once. Sequencing input: PBMCs. Every receptor here comes from a woman under 40 in good health and CMV-seropositive.

This chain links TRBV29-1 with TRBJ1-1, with TRBD1 matching over 7 bases. CDR1 and CDR2 (germline): SQVTM, ANQGSEA. The V and J ends lost 6 bases and 7 bases, in that order; junction bases with no gene match: 11. The CDR3 extends over 13 amino acids. For the CDR3, the DNA is TGCAGCGTAAAATTCCGGGACAGCTTTGAAGCTTTCTTT. As protein: CSVKFRDSFEAFF.

The chain joins TRBV9 to TRBJ2-2; possible D gene TRBD2, 5 bases. This CDR3 region has 14 residues. Germline loops: CDR1 SGDLS, CDR2 YYNGEE. Trimming took 4 bases from V and 1 from J, leaving 8 bases between them. CDR3 amino acids: CASSTAGNTGELFF. CDR3 DNA: TGTGCCAGCAGCACCGCGGGGAACACCGGGGAGCTGTTTTTT.

CDR3 sequence (DNA): TGTGCCAGCAGCTTTCCCCGACAGACTGAAGCTTTCTTT. Protein: CASSFPRQTEAFF. This rearrangement joins TRBV7-9 to TRBJ1-1; TRBD1 is a possible D gene (5 bases). Trimming took 3 bases from V and 5 from J, leaving 10 bases between them. The CDR3 length is 13 residues. Germline V gene data show CDR1 as SEHNR and CDR2 as FQNEAQ (reference sequence).

This clone has a single count. The gene calls are TRBV7-9 and TRBJ1-3, with TRBD1 as a possible D gene (6 bases). The CDR3 sequence is 16 residues long. Trimming left V 7 bases short and J 0 bases short, with 16 bases between. Germline V gene data show CDR1 as SEHNR and CDR2 as FQNEAQ (reference sequence). This CDR3 is CASTNLDSSSGNTIYF. The CDR3, as DNA: TGTGCCAGCACCAACCTGGACAGCAGCTCTGGAAACACCATATATTTT. Using reference TRBV7-9 and TRBJ1-3 for the parts outside the CDR3, the full variable domain is DTGVSQNPRHKITKRGQNVTFRCDPISEHNRLYWYRQTLGQGPEFLTYFQNEAQLEKSRLLSDRFSAERPKGSFSTLEIQRTEQGDSAMYLCASTNLDSSSGNTIYFGEGSWLTVV.

This sequence joins TRBV28 and TRBJ1-1; the D gene is possibly TRBD1 (5 bases). V dropped 5 bases and J dropped 1 base, with 14 bases sitting between them. The CDR3 totals 15 residues. Germline CDR1 MDHEN, CDR2 SYDVKM. The CDR3 nucleotides are TGTGCCAGCAGTCGGGGGGGGAGGGAGAACACTGAAGCTTTCTTT. Amino acids: CASSRGGRENTEAFF.

This chain uses TRBV28 with TRBJ1-2, with TRBD1 as a possible D gene (5 bases). The V gene's germline CDR1 is MDHEN and CDR2 SYDVKM. The CDR3 totals 16 residues. Trimming removed 7 bases at V and 0 bases at J, with 18 bases between. CDR3 sequence reads: CASIPRTGHPNYGYTF. The CDR3 DNA reads as TGTGCCAGCATCCCTAGAACAGGACACCCTAACTATGGCTACACCTTC.

The rearrangement links TRBV9 to TRBJ2-7, with 8 positions matching TRBD2. Germline CDR1 and CDR2: SGDLS and YYNGEE. The CDR3 has 14 residues. V trimming: 0 bases; J trimming: 7 bases; junction bases outside the gene matches: 6. The CDR3 loop reads CASSVAAGGDEQYF. The DNA of the CDR3 is TGTGCCAGCAGCGTAGCGGCGGGGGGTGATGAGCAGTACTTC.

This chain connects TRBV28 to TRBJ2-5; 7 nucleotides match TRBD1. With 2 bases clipped from V and 5 bases from J, the junction kept 5 bases outside the gene matches. Germline CDR1 and CDR2: MDHEN and SYDVKM. The CDR3 extends over 14 amino acids. The CDR3 spells CASSLEGAGETQYF. Written as DNA, the CDR3 is TGTGCCAGCAGTTTAGAGGGGGCCGGGGAGACCCAGTACTTC.

J is TRBJ2-5 and V is TRBV7-8; D possibly corresponds to TRBD2 (5 bases). The DNA end lines up better with TRBJ2-7; the J call may be wrong. CDR1 and CDR2 from the germline V gene are SGHVS and FQNEAQ. The CDR3 length is 13 residues. The CDR3 DNA is TGTGCCAGCCTCCGGGGTGGGTCCTACGAGCAGTACTTC. Translated, it gives CASLRGGSYEQYF.

This sequence joins TRBV11-3 and TRBJ2-3; a possible D gene is TRBD2 (5 bases). The CDR3 covers 14 residues. V gave up 5 bases and J gave up 6 bases, with 15 bases separating them. Germline V lookup: CDR1 SGHNT, CDR2 YENEEA. In nucleotides, the CDR3 is TGTGCCAGCAGCCTCTCACGGGGTTGGGATACGCAGTATTTT. This gives the protein CASSLSRGWDTQYF. The variable domain in full, with the rest retrieved from reference TRBV11-3 and TRBJ2-3, is EAGVVQSPRYKIIEKKQPVAFWCNPISGHNTLYWYLQNLGQGPELLIRYENEEAVDDSQLPKDRFSAERLKGVDSTLKIQPAELGDSAVYLCASSLSRGWDTQYFGPGTRLTVL.

The CDR3 bases are TGCGCCAGCAGCTTTCGGGAAGACACTGAAGCTTTCTTT. As protein: CASSFREDTEAFF. The chain recombines TRBV5-1 with TRBJ1-1; D ambiguous. The germline V gene encodes CDR1 SGHRS and CDR2 YFSETQ. CDR3 length: 13 amino acids. V was shortened by 2 bases and J by 3 bases, with 8 bases between the two germline ends.

The chain couples TRBV6-5 to TRBJ1-4, with no clear D. Germline V gene data show CDR1 as MNHEY and CDR2 as SVGAGI. V lost 0 bases, J lost 8 bases, and 10 bases lay in between. The CDR3 runs to 14 residues. In nucleotides, the CDR3 is TGTGCCAGCAGTTACTCGCGATCGAGGGAAAAACTGTTTTTT. This sequence encodes CASSYSRSREKLFF.